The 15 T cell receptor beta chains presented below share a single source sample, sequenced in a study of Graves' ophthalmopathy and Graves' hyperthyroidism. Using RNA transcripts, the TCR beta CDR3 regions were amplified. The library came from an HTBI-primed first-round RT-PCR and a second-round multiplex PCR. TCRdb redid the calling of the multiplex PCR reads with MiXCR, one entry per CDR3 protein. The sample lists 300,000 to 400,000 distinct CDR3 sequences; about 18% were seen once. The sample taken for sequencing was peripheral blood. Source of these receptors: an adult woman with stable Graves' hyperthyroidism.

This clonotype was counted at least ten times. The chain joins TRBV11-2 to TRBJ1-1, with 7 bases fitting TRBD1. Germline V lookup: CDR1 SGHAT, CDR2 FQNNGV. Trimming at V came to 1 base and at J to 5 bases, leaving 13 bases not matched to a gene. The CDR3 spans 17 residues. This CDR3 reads CASSLGQGRQSLTEAFF. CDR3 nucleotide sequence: TGTGCCAGCAGCTTAGGACAGGGTAGACAGAGTTTAACTGAAGCTTTCTTT.

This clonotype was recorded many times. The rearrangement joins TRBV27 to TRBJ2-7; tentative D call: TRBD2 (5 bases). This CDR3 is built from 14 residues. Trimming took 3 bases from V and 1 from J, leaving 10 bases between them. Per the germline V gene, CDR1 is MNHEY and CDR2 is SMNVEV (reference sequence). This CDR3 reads CASSLLAVSYEQYF. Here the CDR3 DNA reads TGTGCCAGCAGTTTGCTAGCCGTATCCTACGAGCAGTACTTC.

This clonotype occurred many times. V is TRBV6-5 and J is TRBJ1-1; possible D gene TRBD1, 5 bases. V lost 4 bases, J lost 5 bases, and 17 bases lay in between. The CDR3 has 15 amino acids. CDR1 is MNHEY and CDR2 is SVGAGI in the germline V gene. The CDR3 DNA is TGTGCCAGCAGTTCTCCCCGCGGGGGTAATACTGAAGCTTTCTTT. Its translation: CASSSPRGGNTEAFF.

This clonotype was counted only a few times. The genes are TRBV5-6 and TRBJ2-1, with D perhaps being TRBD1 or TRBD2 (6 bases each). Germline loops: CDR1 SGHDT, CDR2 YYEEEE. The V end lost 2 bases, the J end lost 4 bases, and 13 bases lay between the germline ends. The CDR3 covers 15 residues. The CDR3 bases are TGTGCCAGCAGCTTAGGGGGGACTTTTTACAATGAGCAGTTCTTC. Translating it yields CASSLGGTFYNEQFF. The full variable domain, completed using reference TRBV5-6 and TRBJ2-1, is DAGVTQSPTHLIKTRGQQVTLRCSPKSGHDTVSWYQQALGQGPQFIFQYYEEEERQRGNFPDRFSGHQFPNYSSELNVNALLLGDSALYLCASSLGGTFYNEQFFGPGTRLTVL.

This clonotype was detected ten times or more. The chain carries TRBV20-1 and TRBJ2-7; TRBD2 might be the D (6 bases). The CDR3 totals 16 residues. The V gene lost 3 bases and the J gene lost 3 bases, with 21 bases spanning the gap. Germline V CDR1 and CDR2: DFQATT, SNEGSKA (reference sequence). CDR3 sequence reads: CSASVSDSGGDYEQYF. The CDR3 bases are TGCAGTGCTAGCGTTTCCGATAGCGGAGGGGACTACGAGCAGTACTTC.

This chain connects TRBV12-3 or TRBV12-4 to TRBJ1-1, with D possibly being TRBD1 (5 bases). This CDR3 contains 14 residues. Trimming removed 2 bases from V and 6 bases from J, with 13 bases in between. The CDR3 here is CASSLLETGAEAFF. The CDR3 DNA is TGTGCCAGCAGTTTATTAGAGACGGGGGCTGAAGCTTTCTTT.

Here the CDR3 reads CASSRRDRFMNTEAFF. In nucleotides, the CDR3 is TGTGCCAGCAGTCGGAGAGACAGATTCATGAACACTGAAGCTTTCTTT. The genes are TRBV6-1 and TRBJ1-1, with D maybe TRBD1 (5 bases). The V end was cut by 5 bases, the J end by 0 bases, with 16 bases between. Germline CDR1 is MNHNS and CDR2 is SASEGT. The CDR3 runs 16 residues.

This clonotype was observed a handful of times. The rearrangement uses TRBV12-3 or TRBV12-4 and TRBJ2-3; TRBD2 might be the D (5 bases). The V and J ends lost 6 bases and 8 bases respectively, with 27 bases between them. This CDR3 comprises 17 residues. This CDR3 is CASSSSLTTSGSGTQYF. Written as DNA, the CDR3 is TGTGCCAGCAGCAGTAGCCTGACTACATCGGGTAGTGGTACGCAGTATTTT.

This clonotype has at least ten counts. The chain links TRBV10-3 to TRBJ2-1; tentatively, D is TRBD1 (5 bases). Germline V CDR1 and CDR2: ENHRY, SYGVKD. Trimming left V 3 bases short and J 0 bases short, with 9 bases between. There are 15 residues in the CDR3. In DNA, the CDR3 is TGTGCCATCAGTGAAGCAGGGAACTCCTACAATGAGCAGTTCTTC. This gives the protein CAISEAGNSYNEQFF.

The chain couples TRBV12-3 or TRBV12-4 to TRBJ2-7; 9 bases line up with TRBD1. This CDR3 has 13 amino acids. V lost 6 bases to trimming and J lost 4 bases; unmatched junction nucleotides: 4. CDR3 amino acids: CASRGDRVYEQYF. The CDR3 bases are TGTGCCAGCAGGGGGGACAGGGTGTACGAGCAGTACTTC.

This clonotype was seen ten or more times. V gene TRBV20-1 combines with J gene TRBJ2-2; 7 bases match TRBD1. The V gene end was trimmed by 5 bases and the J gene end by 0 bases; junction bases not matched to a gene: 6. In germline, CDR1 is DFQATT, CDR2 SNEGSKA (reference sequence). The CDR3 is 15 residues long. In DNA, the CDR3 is TGCAGTGCTCAAGACAGGGCCGCGAACACCGGGGAGCTGTTTTTT. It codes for CSAQDRAANTGELFF.

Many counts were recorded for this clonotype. The DNA of the CDR3 is TGTGCCAGCAGTTTAAGTGGACAGAACTATGGCTACACCTTC. Protein: CASSLSGQNYGYTF. V is TRBV28 and J is TRBJ1-2, with D maybe TRBD1 (6 bases). The CDR3 has 14 amino acids. Germline-derived CDR1 and CDR2 are MDHEN and SYDVKM. Trimming took off 2 bases at V and 2 bases at J, with 9 bases between the two ends.

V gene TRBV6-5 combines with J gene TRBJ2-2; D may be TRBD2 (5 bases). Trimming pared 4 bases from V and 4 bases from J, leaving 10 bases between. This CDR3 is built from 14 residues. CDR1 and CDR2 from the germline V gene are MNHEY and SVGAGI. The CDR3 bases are TGTGCCAGCAGTTTGGTAGCGACCACCGGGGAGCTGTTTTTT. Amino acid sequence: CASSLVATTGELFF.

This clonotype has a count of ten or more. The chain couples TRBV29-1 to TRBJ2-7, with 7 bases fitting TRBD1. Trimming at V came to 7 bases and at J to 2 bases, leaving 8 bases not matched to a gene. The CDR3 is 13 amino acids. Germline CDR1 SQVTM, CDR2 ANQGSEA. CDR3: CSALRQGTYEQYF. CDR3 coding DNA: TGCAGCGCTCTAAGACAGGGAACCTACGAGCAGTACTTC.

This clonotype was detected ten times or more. The chain's CDR3 is CASSITGGNTEAFF. The CDR3 region has the DNA TGTGCCAGCAGCATTACCGGGGGGAACACTGAAGCTTTCTTT. This chain links TRBV7-2 with TRBJ1-1; possible D gene TRBD1, 5 bases. The CDR3 has 14 amino acids. Trimming stripped 5 bases from V and 1 base from J, with 11 bases between. From germline, CDR1 is SGHTA and CDR2 FQGNSA.